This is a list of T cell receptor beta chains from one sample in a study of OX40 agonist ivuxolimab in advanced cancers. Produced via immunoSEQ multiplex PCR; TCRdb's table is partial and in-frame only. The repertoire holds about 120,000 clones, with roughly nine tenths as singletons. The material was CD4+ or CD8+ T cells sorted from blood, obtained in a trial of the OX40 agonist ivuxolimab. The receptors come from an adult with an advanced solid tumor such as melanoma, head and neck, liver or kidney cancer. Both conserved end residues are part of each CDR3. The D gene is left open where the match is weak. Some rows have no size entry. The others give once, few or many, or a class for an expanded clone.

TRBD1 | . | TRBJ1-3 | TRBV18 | CASSTGTAGNTIYF | TGTGCCAGCTCGACCGGGACAGCTGGAAACACCATATATTTT
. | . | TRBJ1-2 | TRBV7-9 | CASSLDYGVYGYTF | TGTGCCAGCAGCTTAGACTACGGGGTCTATGGCTACACCTTC
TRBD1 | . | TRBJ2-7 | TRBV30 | CAWSRDRDYEQYF | TGTGCCTGGTCCCGGGACAGGGACTACGAGCAGTACTTC
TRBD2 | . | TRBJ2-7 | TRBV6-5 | CASSYSRASGSYEQYF | TGTGCCAGCAGTTACTCGAGGGCTAGCGGCTCCTACGAGCAGTACTTC
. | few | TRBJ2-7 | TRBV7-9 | CASSLGELTYEQYF | TGTGCCAGCAGCTTAGGCGAACTAACCTACGAGCAGTACTTC
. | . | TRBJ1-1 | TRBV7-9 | CASSRDGSNTEAFF | TGTGCCAGCAGCAGAGACGGGTCGAACACTGAAGCTTTCTTT
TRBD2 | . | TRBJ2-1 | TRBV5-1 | CASRRRSGGAGNEQFF | TGCGCCAGCAGACGCCGTAGCGGGGGGGCGGGCAATGAGCAGTTCTTC
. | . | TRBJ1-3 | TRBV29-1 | CSVEDQTAGNTIYF | TGCAGCGTTGAAGATCAGACGGCTGGAAACACCATATATTTT
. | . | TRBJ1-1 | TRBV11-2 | CASSLRRNTEAFF | TGTGCCAGCAGCTTACGGAGGAACACTGAAGCTTTCTTT
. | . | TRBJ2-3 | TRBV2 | CASSESISTDTQYF | TGTGCCAGCAGTGAATCAATCAGCACAGATACGCAGTATTTT
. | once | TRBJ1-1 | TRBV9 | CASSSRGVNTEAFF | TGTGCCAGCAGCTCCCGGGGGGTGAACACTGAAGCTTTCTTT
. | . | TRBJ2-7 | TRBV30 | CAWSRSFGGQYF | TGTGCCTGGAGCCGTTCATTTGGGGGGCAGTACTTC
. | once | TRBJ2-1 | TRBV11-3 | CASSLDREDNEQFF | TGTGCCAGCAGCTTAGACAGGGAAGATAATGAGCAGTTCTTC
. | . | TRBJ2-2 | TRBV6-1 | CAMGTGELFF | TGTGCCATGGGCACCGGGGAGCTGTTTTTT
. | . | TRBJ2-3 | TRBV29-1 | CSVRAGITSTDTQYF | TGCAGCGTTAGAGCAGGGATTACGAGCACAGATACGCAGTATTTT
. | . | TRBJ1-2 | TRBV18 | CASSPDQLYSYTF | TGTGCCAGCTCACCGGACCAACTCTATAGCTACACCTTC
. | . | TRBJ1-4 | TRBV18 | CASSPQGNTNEKLFF | TGTGCCAGCTCACCTCAAGGGAATACTAATGAAAAACTGTTTTTT
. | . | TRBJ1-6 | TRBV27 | CASSLRGVVNSPLHF | TGTGCCAGCAGTTTAAGAGGGGTAGTCAATTCACCCCTCCACTTT
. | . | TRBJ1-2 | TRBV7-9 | CASSLNSLYHGYTF | TGTGCCAGCAGCTTAAACAGCCTCTACCATGGCTACACCTTC
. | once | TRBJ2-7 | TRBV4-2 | CASSQEVSREQYF | TGTGCCAGCAGCCAGGAGGTTTCGCGCGAGCAGTACTTC
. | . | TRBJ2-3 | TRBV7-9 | CASSRNSLRTDTQYF | TGTGCCAGCAGTAGAAACAGCCTACGCACAGATACGCAGTATTTT
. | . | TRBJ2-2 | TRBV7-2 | CASSLGRLDTGELFF | TGTGCCAGCAGCTTAGGGAGGCTCGACACCGGGGAGCTGTTTTTT
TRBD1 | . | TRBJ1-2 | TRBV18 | CASSALGTEPYGYTF | TGTGCCAGCTCAGCCCTGGGGACAGAGCCCTATGGCTACACCTTC
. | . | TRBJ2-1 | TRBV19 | CASSKASDKQFF | TGTGCCAGTAGTAAAGCCTCTGACAAGCAGTTCTTC
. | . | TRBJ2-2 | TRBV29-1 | CSVVGGGTGELFF | TGCAGCGTTGTGGGTGGGGGCACCGGGGAGCTGTTTTTT
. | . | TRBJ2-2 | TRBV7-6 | CASSLRGGLRPGELFF | TGTGCCAGCAGCTTAAGGGGGGGCCTCCGGCCCGGGGAGCTGTTTTTT
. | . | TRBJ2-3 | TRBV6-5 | CASSARITDTQYF | TGTGCCAGCAGTGCGAGGATCACAGATACGCAGTATTTT
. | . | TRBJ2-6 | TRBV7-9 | CASSSGSAGANVLTF | TGTGCCAGCAGCTCCGGTTCTGCCGGGGCCAACGTCCTGACTTTC
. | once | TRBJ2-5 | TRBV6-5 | CASSYGRALQETQYF | TGTGCCAGCAGTTACGGCCGGGCCCTCCAAGAGACCCAGTACTTC
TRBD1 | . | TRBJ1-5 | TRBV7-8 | CASSFGQGNQPQHF | TGTGCCAGCAGCTTCGGACAGGGGAATCAGCCCCAGCATTTT
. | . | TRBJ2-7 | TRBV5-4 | CASSSDTLQVYF | TGTGCCAGCAGCTCTGACACGCTTCAGGTGTACTTC
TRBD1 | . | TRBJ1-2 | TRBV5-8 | CASSRDREYYGYTF | TGTGCCAGCAGCCGGGACAGGGAATACTATGGCTACACCTTC
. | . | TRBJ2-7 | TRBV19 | CASSSRTGSYEQYF | TGTGCCAGTAGTTCCAGGACCGGATCCTACGAGCAGTACTTC
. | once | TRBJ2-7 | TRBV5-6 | CASSLESYEQYF | TGTGCCAGCAGCCTCGAATCCTACGAGCAGTACTTC
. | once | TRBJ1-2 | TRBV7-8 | CASSTRLFDMGYTF | TGTGCCAGCAGCACCCGACTGTTCGACATGGGCTACACCTTC
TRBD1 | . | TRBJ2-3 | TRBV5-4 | CASSLTGRTDTQYF | TGTGCCAGCAGCCTGACAGGGAGAACAGATACGCAGTATTTT
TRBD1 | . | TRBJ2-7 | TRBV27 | CASSLQQGKGEQYF | TGTGCCAGCAGTCTCCAACAGGGGAAGGGCGAGCAGTACTTC
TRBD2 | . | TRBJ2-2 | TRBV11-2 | CASSTGLADTGELFF | TGTGCCAGCAGCACGGGACTAGCGGATACCGGGGAGCTGTTTTTT
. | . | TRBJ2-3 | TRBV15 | CATSRSTDTQYF | TGTGCCACCAGCAGAAGCACAGATACGCAGTATTTT
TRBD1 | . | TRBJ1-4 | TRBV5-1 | CASSFLGTGREKLFF | TGCGCCAGCAGCTTTCTCGGGACAGGGAGAGAAAAACTGTTTTTT
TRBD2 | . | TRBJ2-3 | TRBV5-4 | CASTLGGAGSTDTQYF | TGTGCCAGCACCCTGGGGGGAGCGGGGAGCACAGATACGCAGTATTTT
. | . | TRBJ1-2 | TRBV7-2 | CASSLGYRDYGYTF | TGTGCCAGCAGCTTAGGATACAGGGACTATGGCTACACCTTC
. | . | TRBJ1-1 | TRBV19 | CASSTGAGAEAFF | TGTGCCAGTAGTACAGGGGCGGGGGCTGAAGCTTTCTTT